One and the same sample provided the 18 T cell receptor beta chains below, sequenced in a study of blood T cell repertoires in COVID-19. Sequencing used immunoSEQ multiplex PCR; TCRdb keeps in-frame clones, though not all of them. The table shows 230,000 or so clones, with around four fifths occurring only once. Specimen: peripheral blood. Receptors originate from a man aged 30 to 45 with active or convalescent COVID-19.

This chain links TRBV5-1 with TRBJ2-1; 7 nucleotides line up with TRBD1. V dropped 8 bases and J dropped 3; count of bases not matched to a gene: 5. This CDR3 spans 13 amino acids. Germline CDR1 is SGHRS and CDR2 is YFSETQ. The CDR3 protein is CASRDSIYNEQFF. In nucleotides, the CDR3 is TGCGCCAGTAGGGACAGCATCTACAATGAGCAGTTCTTC.

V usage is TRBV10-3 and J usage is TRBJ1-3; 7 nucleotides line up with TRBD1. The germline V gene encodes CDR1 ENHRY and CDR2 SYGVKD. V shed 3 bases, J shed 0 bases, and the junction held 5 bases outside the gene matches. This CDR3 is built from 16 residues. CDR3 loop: CAISDHGTASGNTIYF. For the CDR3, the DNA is TGTGCCATCAGTGACCACGGGACAGCCTCTGGAAACACCATATATTTT.

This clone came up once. The CDR3 loop is CASSQRGQGATGELFF. The CDR3, as DNA: TGTGCCAGCTCACAACGGGGACAGGGGGCTACCGGGGAGCTGTTTTTT. This rearrangement joins TRBV18 to TRBJ2-2; 12 nucleotides agree with TRBD1. The V gene's germline CDR1 is KGHSH and CDR2 LQKENI. The CDR3 covers 16 residues. With 4 bases clipped from V and 5 bases from J, the junction kept 5 bases outside the gene matches.

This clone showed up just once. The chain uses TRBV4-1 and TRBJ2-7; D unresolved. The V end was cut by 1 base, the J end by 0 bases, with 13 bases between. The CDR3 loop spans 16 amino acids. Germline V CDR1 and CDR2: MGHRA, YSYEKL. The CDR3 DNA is TGCGCCAGCAGCCAAGTGGCGGCTCAAAACTCCTACGAGCAGTACTTC. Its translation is CASSQVAAQNSYEQYF.

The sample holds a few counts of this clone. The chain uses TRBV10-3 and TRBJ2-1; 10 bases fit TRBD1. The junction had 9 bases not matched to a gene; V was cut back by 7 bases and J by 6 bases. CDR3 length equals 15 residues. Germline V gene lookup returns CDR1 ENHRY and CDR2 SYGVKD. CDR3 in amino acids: CAIKVAGQGLNEQFF. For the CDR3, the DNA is TGTGCCATCAAAGTGGCGGGACAGGGGCTCAATGAGCAGTTCTTC.

The CDR3 nucleotides read TGTGCCAGCAACCTGGGGGGGCTGGGCAATCAGCCCCAGCATTTT. It codes for CASNLGGLGNQPQHF. The chain employs TRBV5-8 and TRBJ1-5; D possibly corresponds to TRBD1 (6 bases). CDR3 length equals 15 residues. V was cut by 6 bases and J by 2 bases, with 15 bases left in between. The germline CDR1 and CDR2 sequences are SGHTS and YDEGEE.

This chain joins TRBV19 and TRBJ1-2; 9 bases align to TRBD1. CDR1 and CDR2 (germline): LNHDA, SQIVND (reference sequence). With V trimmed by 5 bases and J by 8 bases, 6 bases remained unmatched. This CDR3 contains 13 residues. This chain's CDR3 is CASSARDRAGYTF. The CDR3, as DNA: TGTGCCAGTAGTGCCAGGGACAGGGCCGGCTACACCTTC.

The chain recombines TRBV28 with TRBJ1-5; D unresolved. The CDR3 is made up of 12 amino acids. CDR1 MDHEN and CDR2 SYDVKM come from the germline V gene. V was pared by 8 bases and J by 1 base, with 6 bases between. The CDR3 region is CASCGSNQPQHF. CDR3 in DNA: TGTGCCAGCTGCGGAAGCAATCAGCCCCAGCATTTT.

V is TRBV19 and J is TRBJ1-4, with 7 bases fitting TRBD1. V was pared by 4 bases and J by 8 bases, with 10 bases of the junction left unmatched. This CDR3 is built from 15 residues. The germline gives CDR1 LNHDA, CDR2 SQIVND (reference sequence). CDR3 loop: CASSTRTGGGEKLFF. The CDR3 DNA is TGTGCCAGTAGTACCCGGACGGGAGGGGGCGAAAAACTGTTTTTT.

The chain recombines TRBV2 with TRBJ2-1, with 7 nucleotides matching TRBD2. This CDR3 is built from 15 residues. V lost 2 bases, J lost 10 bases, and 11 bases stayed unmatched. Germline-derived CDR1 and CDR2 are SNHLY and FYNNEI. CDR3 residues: CASSETVGGPGEQFF. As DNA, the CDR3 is TGTGCCAGCAGTGAAACGGTGGGAGGGCCGGGGGAGCAGTTCTTC.

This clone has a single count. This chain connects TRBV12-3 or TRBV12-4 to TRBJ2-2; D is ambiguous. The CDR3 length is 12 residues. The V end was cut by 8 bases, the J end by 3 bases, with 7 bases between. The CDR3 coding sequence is TGTGCCAGCCCTGGCCACACCGGGGAGCTGTTTTTT. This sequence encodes CASPGHTGELFF.

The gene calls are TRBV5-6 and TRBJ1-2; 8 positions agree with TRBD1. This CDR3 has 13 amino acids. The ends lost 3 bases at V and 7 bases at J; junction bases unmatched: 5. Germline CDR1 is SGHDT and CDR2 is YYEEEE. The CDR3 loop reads CASSSGQGRGYTF. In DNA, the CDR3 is TGTGCCAGCAGCTCCGGACAGGGCCGTGGCTACACCTTC.

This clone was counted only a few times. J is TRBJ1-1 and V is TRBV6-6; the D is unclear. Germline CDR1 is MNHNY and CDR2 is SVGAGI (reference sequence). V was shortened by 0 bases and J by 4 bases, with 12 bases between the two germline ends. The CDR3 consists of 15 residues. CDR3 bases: TGTGCCAGCAGTTACTCGAAGGCGGCGAGCACTGAAGCTTTCTTT. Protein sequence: CASSYSKAASTEAFF.

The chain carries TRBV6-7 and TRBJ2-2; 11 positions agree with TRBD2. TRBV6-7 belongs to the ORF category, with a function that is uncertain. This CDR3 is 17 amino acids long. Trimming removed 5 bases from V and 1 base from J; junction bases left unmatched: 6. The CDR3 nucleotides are TGTGCCAGCAGTCGCACAGGACTAGCGGGGAACACCGGGGAGCTGTTTTTT. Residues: CASSRTGLAGNTGELFF.

The CDR3 protein is CASSSLRQLAKNIQYF. CDR3 nucleotide sequence: TGTGCCAGTAGTTCCCTCCGACAGTTAGCCAAAAACATTCAGTACTTC. The chain links TRBV19 to TRBJ2-4; D might be TRBD1 (5 bases). Trimming stripped 5 bases from V and 0 bases from J, with 14 bases between. This CDR3 is built from 16 residues. Germline CDR1 is LNHDA and CDR2 is SQIVND (reference sequence).

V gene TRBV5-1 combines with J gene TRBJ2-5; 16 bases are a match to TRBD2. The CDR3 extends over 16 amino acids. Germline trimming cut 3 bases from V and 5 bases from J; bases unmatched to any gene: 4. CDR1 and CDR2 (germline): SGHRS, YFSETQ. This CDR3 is CASSYGTSGRGETQYF. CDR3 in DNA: TGCGCCAGCAGCTACGGGACTAGCGGGAGGGGTGAGACCCAGTACTTC.

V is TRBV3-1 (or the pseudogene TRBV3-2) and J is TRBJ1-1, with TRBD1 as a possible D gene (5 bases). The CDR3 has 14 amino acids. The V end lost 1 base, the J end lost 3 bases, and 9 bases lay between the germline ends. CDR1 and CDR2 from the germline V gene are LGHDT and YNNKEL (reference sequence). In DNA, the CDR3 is TGTGCCAGCAGCCAAGCCCGGGGGGACACTGAAGCTTTCTTT. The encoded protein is CASSQARGDTEAFF.

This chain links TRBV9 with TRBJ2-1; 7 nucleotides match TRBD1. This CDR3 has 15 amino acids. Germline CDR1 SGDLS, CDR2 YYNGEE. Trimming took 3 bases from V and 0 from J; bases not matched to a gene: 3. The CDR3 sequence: CASSGQGTSYNEQFF. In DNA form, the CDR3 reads TGTGCCAGCAGCGGACAGGGAACCTCCTACAATGAGCAGTTCTTC.